The 18 T cell receptor beta chains presented below share a single source sample, sequenced in a study of blood T cell repertoires in COVID-19. Assay: immunoSEQ multiplex PCR; the TCRdb copy retains only in-frame clones and omits some. Here the sample spans about 97,000 clones, 87% being singletons. Sequencing was done on a sample of peripheral blood. These TCRs come from a human donor in a cohort sampled during active COVID-19.

This sequence joins TRBV10-3 and TRBJ1-1; 8 bases agree with TRBD1. This CDR3 spans 14 amino acids. Unmatched junction bases numbered 8, after V lost 4 bases and J lost 7 bases. Germline CDR1 ENHRY, CDR2 SYGVKD. As DNA, the CDR3 is TGTGCCATCAGTGCAAGGACAGGGTTTAGTGAAGCTTTCTTT. Translation: CAISARTGFSEAFF.

The CDR3, as DNA: TGTGCCAGCAGCCTGGGGACAGGGAACGGCTACACCTTC. This translates into CASSLGTGNGYTF. This sequence joins TRBV5-4 and TRBJ1-2, with 9 bases lining up with TRBD1. The germline gives CDR1 SGHNT, CDR2 YYREEE (reference sequence). There are 13 residues in the CDR3. Germline trimming cut 4 bases from V and 8 bases from J; bases unmatched to any gene: 6.

The chain has TRBV5-1 and TRBJ2-2; D may be TRBD1 (5 bases). CDR3 length equals 18 residues. Trimming cost V 1 base and J 5 bases, with 21 bases left between them. The V gene's germline CDR1 is SGHRS and CDR2 YFSETQ. CDR3 DNA: TGCGCCAGCAGCTTGTTCGACTCGAGGCAGGGCCCGACCGGGGAGCTGTTTTTT. Amino acid sequence: CASSLFDSRQGPTGELFF.

The chain has TRBV27 and TRBJ2-7; 10 positions agree with TRBD1. Germline-derived CDR1 and CDR2 are MNHEY and SMNVEV (reference sequence). The J segment lost 3 bases and the V segment lost 4 bases, leaving 12 bases of the junction unmatched. CDR3 length: 17 amino acids. The CDR3 DNA is TGTGCCAGCAGTTACCTCTCCCTCCGGGACAGGGGCTACGAGCAGTACTTC. It yields the protein CASSYLSLRDRGYEQYF.

The count of this clone is one. This chain connects TRBV28 to TRBJ2-3; D is possibly TRBD2 (6 bases). The CDR3 consists of 14 residues. Germline loops: CDR1 MDHEN, CDR2 SYDVKM. Trimming removed 4 bases from V and 1 base from J, with 9 bases in between. The CDR3 region has the DNA TGTGCCAGCAGTTCCGGAGGGGGCACAGATACGCAGTATTTT. Translated: CASSSGGGTDTQYF.

The V gene is TRBV9, the J gene TRBJ1-6; tentative D call: TRBD1 (6 bases). There are 14 residues in the CDR3. V was clipped by 5 bases and J by 10 bases, with 16 bases between them. CDR1 SGDLS and CDR2 YYNGEE come from the germline V gene. CDR3 sequence reads: CASSRQVLGSPLHF. CDR3 DNA sequence: TGTGCCAGCAGTCGACAGGTTCTCGGGTCACCCCTCCACTTT.

The chain recombines TRBV9 with TRBJ2-3; 7 bases are a match to TRBD2. This CDR3 has 15 amino acids. After removal of 3 bases from V and 7 bases from J, the junction contained 11 bases not matched to a gene. Germline V gene sequence: CDR1 SGDLS, CDR2 YYNGEE. CDR3 nucleotide sequence: TGTGCCAGCAGCGGTGGGGGGGAGCGGGGAAATACGCAGTATTTT. Protein sequence: CASSGGGERGNTQYF. Based on the CDR3 plus reference TRBV9 and TRBJ2-3, the full variable domain is DSGVTQTPKHLITATGQRVTLRCSPRSGDLSVYWYQQSLDQGLQFLIQYYNGEERAKGNILERFSAQQFPDLHSELNLSSLELGDSALYFCASSGGGERGNTQYFGPGTRLTVL.

The chain recombines TRBV11-2 with TRBJ2-2, with TRBD2 matching 12 bases. V trimming: 5 bases; J trimming: 3 bases; junction bases outside the gene matches: 4. CDR1 and CDR2 (germline): SGHAT, FQNNGV. The CDR3 has 16 residues. The CDR3 DNA reads TGTGCCAGCAGCAAACGACTAGCGGGAGACACCGGGGAGCTGTTTTTT. This codes for CASSKRLAGDTGELFF. Full variable domain (rest looked up from reference TRBV11-2 and TRBJ2-2): EAGVAQSPRYKIIEKRQSVAFWCNPISGHATLYWYQQILGQGPKLLIQFQNNGVVDDSQLPKDRFSAERLKGVDSTLKIQPAKLEDSAVYLCASSKRLAGDTGELFFGEGSRLTVL.

This chain connects TRBV18 to TRBJ1-1; D is perhaps TRBD1 (5 bases). Trimming shortened V by 3 bases and J by 4 bases, and 9 bases separated the two germline ends. CDR1 and CDR2 (germline): KGHSH, LQKENI. This CDR3 has 13 residues. CDR3 protein: CASSPSQGTEAFF. CDR3 sequence (DNA): TGTGCCAGCTCACCGAGCCAGGGCACTGAAGCTTTCTTT.

This chain links TRBV6-6 with TRBJ2-1; TRBD2 is a possible D gene (5 bases). The germline V gene encodes CDR1 MNHNY and CDR2 SVGAGI (reference sequence). Trimming cost V 1 base and J 3 bases, with 10 bases left between them. The CDR3 is 15 residues long. The CDR3 bases are TGTGCCAGCAGTTACTGGTCGGGAAGCTACAATGAGCAGTTCTTC. Residues: CASSYWSGSYNEQFF.

Note on this clone: The junction does not match germline at one end; this may be a read error. The CDR3 sequence is CASSHSSGGVKDF. CDR3 sequence (DNA): TGTGCCAGCAGCCACTCTAGCGGGGGCGTTAAGGACTTC. This rearrangement joins TRBV7-2 to TRBJ2-4; TRBD2 agrees at 10 bases. CDR1 is SGHTA, CDR2 FQGNSA, per germline. The CDR3 covers 13 residues.

The chain recombines TRBV10-3 with TRBJ1-2; TRBD1 aligns across 7 bases. CDR1 and CDR2 (germline): ENHRY, SYGVKD. The CDR3 contains 15 residues. V lost 5 bases, J lost 1 base, and 7 bases stayed unmatched. Here the CDR3 reads CAISSGTVFNYGYTF. CDR3 DNA sequence: TGTGCCATCAGTTCCGGGACAGTCTTTAACTATGGCTACACCTTC.

This rearrangement joins TRBV12-3 or TRBV12-4 to TRBJ1-2; D is undetermined. CDR3 length equals 13 residues. Trimming removed 4 bases at V and 4 bases at J, with 10 bases between. Written as DNA, the CDR3 is TGTGCCAGCAGTTATGCGCATTCCTATGGCTACACCTTC. This encodes CASSYAHSYGYTF.

The chain joins TRBV27 to TRBJ2-7, with 8 bases lining up with TRBD2. This CDR3 has 14 amino acids. Germline trimming cut 3 bases from V and 6 bases from J; bases unmatched to any gene: 7. From germline, CDR1 is MNHEY and CDR2 SMNVEV (reference sequence). The chain's CDR3 is CASSFREGHIEQYF. The CDR3 coding sequence is TGTGCCAGCAGTTTCCGGGAGGGCCATATCGAGCAGTACTTC.

The V gene is TRBV7-7, the J gene TRBJ2-5, with TRBD1 matching over 10 bases. Germline assignment: CDR1 SSHAT and CDR2 FNYEAQ (reference sequence). V shed 1 base, J shed 1 base, and the junction held 3 bases outside the gene matches. This CDR3 contains 16 residues. The CDR3 DNA follows: TGTGCCAGCAGCTTAGGCGGGACAGGGGTCCAAGAGACCCAGTACTTC. It translates to CASSLGGTGVQETQYF.

The rearrangement links TRBV4-3 to TRBJ2-1; D is unclear. Per germline, CDR1 LGHNA and CDR2 YSLEER. V gave up 0 bases and J gave up 7 bases, with 10 bases separating them. CDR3 length equals 14 residues. The CDR3 loop reads CASSQDPRLNEQFF. In nucleotides, the CDR3 is TGCGCCAGCAGCCAAGATCCGCGTTTGAATGAGCAGTTCTTC.

The chain couples TRBV5-4 to TRBJ1-6; weak D call: TRBD1 (6 bases). Trimming stripped 0 bases from V and 5 bases from J, with 21 bases between. The length of the CDR3 is 19 residues. Germline values: CDR1 SGHNT, CDR2 YYREEE (reference sequence). CDR3 residues: CASSLAYGVDRTDNSPLHF. In DNA form, the CDR3 reads TGTGCCAGCAGCTTGGCATATGGAGTTGACAGGACTGATAATTCACCCCTCCACTTT.

J is TRBJ1-5 and V is TRBV5-6; D might be TRBD1 (5 bases). The CDR3 has 13 residues. V was shortened by 3 bases and J by 4 bases, with 8 bases between the two germline ends. Looked up from germline, CDR1 is SGHDT and CDR2 is YYEEEE. CDR3 DNA: TGTGCCAGCAGCTGGGGGGGAAATCAGCCCCAGCATTTT. Protein product: CASSWGGNQPQHF.